This TCR beta chain was profiled in a study of neurological immune-mediated disorders. The study's findings and limits: The most TCR clonal expansion was seen in HTLV-1-associated myelopathy, and the least was seen in multiple sclerosis, which fell below healthy controls. Phylogenetically, 18 of 34 multiple sclerosis patients' repertoires fell into one related-CDR3 cluster, a possible signature.

On this clonotype itself: Antigen unknown. Just one base apart from a much larger clone, this may be a read error.

Every sequencing run returned over 200 million TCR-beta sequences, which were derived from 15-18 subjects. TCRdb re-analysed the 5' RACE reads in MiXCR, keeping a single row per CDR3 protein. The profile covers roughly 32,000 distinct CDR3 sequences, with 3.5% to 4% appearing a single time and roughly 2.2% taken by the ten largest. The V end lost 4 bases, the J end lost 1 base, and 10 bases lay between the germline ends. CDR3 size: 14 residues. The germline V gene encodes CDR1 MNHEY and CDR2 SVGAGI. Sample: PBMCs. This clonotype originated in a man aged 30-40 years with multiple sclerosis. This sequence joins TRBV6-5 and TRBJ1-1; the D gene is possibly TRBD1 (5 bases). This chain's CDR3 is CASSSKGKNTEAFF. The CDR3 nucleotides are TGTGCCAGCAGTTCTAAGGGGAAGAACACTGAAGCTTTCTTT.